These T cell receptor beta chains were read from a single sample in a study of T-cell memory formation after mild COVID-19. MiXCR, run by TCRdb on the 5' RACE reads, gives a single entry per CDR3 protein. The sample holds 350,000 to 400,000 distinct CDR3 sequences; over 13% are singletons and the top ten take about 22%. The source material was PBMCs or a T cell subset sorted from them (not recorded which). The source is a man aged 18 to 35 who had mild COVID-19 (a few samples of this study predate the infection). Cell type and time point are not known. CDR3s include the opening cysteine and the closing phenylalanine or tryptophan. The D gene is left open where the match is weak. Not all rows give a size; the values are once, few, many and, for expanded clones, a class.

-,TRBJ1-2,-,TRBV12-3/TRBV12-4,TGTGCCAGCAGTTTTGTGACGGCCTTCTATGGCTACACCTTC,CASSFVTAFYGYTF
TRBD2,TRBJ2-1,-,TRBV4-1,TGCGCCAGCAGCCAAGATCAGGGAGGGCCCAGGGATGAGCAGTTCTTC,CASSQDQGGPRDEQFF
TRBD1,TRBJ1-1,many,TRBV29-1,TGCAGCGTCGACGATCAGGGGGCCTGGGCTTTCTTT,CSVDDQGAWAFF
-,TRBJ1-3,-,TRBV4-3,TGCGCCAGCAGCCTCGAAGGGGGTGGAAACACCATATATTTT,CASSLEGGGNTIYF
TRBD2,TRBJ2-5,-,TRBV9,TGTGCCAGCAGCGAACTAGCGGGGGAACAAGAGACCCAGTACTTC,CASSELAGEQETQYF
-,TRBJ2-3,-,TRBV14,TGTGCCAGCAGCCAGGCCATAAGCACAGATACGCAGTATTTT,CASSQAISTDTQYF
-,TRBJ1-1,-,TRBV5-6,TGTGCCAGCAGCCCCCGAGGAGGGTTCATGAACACTGAAGCTTTCTTT,CASSPRGGFMNTEAFF
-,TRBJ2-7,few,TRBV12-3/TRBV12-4,TGTGCCAGCAGTACCCCAGGGTTACCCTACGAGCAGTACTTC,CASSTPGLPYEQYF
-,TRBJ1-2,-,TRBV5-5,TGTGCCAGCAGCAAAGGACAAGGCAAATTCTATGGCTACACCTTC,CASSKGQGKFYGYTF
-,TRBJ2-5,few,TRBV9,TGTGCCAGCAGCGCCTCGGGACGGCAAGAGACCCAGTACTTC,CASSASGRQETQYF